Detailed here is one T cell receptor beta chain. For CDR3 and TCR beta VDJ profiling, genomic DNA was the template used. A single record per CDR3 protein comes from TCRdb applying MiXCR to the reads. The table lists 150,000 to 200,000 distinct CDR3 sequences, approximately 45% of them singletons. This entry comes from a study of CD8+CD57+ T cells in acquired aplastic anemia. CDR1 LGHNA and CDR2 YSLEER come from the germline V gene. The CDR3 covers 17 residues. Deletions cut 0 bases from V and 6 bases from J, with 17 bases between. The sequencing input was sorted CD4+, CD8+, or CD8+CD57+ T cells (not recorded which) from PBMCs. The sequence was collected from a human donor in good health. The rearrangement uses TRBV4-3 and TRBJ1-4; tentatively, D is TRBD1 (5 bases). The CDR3 DNA reads as TGCGCCAGCAGCCAAGATTACGGGCAAGGGGAGGATGAAAAACTGTTTTTT. Amino acids: CASSQDYGQGEDEKLFF.